This T cell receptor (beta chain) was sequenced in a study of T cell responses to AZD1222 COVID-19 vaccine. Study-level findings and limits: Mostly white British, mostly female donors; authors suggested clonal diversity may be underestimated. Unmutated variant regions reportedly attract nearly half of all spike-specific TCRs. Repertoires were sampled only after the peak T cell response.

Points on this clone: Its antigen is unknown.

The CDR3 runs to 13 residues. V lost 2 bases to trimming and J lost 2 bases, with 3 bases between them. CDR1 and CDR2 from the germline V gene are MDHEN and SYDVKM. Only in-frame clones appear in the TCRdb table, and some are missing; sequencing was by immunoSEQ multiplex PCR. Altogether more than 95,000 clones are present, around nine tenths being singletons, with the ten largest covering approximately 7.9%. The chain couples TRBV28 to TRBJ2-2, with no clear D. The receptor comes from an adult in good health. Sequenced material: peripheral blood, taken on day 0 of AZD1222 vaccination. CDR3 sequence reads: CASSLSNTGELFF. The CDR3 DNA sequence: TGTGCCAGCAGTTTAAGTAACACCGGGGAGCTGTTTTTT.